Each of the 12 T cell receptor beta chains below was sequenced from the same sample in a study of blood T cell repertoires in COVID-19. TCRdb's copy holds only in-frame clones and misses some; the assay was immunoSEQ multiplex PCR. The table records about 240,000 clones, 80% to 85% of them present only once. Sequencing was performed on peripheral blood. All receptors derive from a woman at least 80 years old with COVID-19, enrolled during active disease.

The chain is built from TRBV5-5 and TRBJ1-3, with 9 bases that match TRBD1. CDR1 and CDR2 (germline): SGHKS, YYEKEE (reference sequence). The CDR3 is made up of 15 amino acids. V shed 0 bases, J shed 2 bases, and the junction held 0 bases outside the gene matches. The CDR3 here is CASSLGDRAGNTIYF. The CDR3 DNA reads TGTGCCAGCAGCTTGGGGGACAGGGCTGGAAACACCATATATTTT.

This chain joins TRBV25-1 and TRBJ2-6, with D maybe TRBD1 (6 bases). CDR3 size: 15 residues. The V gene's germline CDR1 is MGHDK and CDR2 SYGVNS. V was pared by 4 bases and J by 3 bases, with 10 bases between. The CDR3 coding sequence is TGTGCCAGCAGTGTTCAGGGGAGTGGGGCCAACGTCCTGACTTTC. This translates into CASSVQGSGANVLTF.

The chain employs TRBV10-1 and TRBJ2-3, with 9 bases matching TRBD2. The CDR3 has 15 amino acids. CDR1 and CDR2 from the germline V gene are WNHNN and SYGVQD (reference sequence). The V segment lost 5 bases and the J segment 5 bases; nucleotides outside the gene matches: 8. The CDR3, as DNA: TGCGCCAGCAGTCGGTCAGCGGGGGGAATAGATACGCAGTATTTT. Translation: CASSRSAGGIDTQYF.

This rearrangement joins TRBV5-4 to TRBJ1-2; TRBD1 aligns across 7 bases. From germline, CDR1 is SGHNT and CDR2 YYREEE (reference sequence). With V trimmed by 3 bases and J by 3 bases, 5 bases remained unmatched. This CDR3 region has 14 residues. CDR3 sequence reads: CASSSEQGYYGYTF. The CDR3, as DNA: TGTGCCAGCAGCTCCGAACAGGGGTACTATGGCTACACCTTC.

This clone was counted many times. The chain links TRBV4-1 to TRBJ2-7; D not resolved. In germline, CDR1 is MGHRA, CDR2 YSYEKL. The CDR3 has 15 residues. V was shortened by 1 base and J by 7 bases, with 17 bases between the two germline ends. The CDR3 region is CASSQGSLSYGEQYF. CDR3 sequence (DNA): TGCGCCAGCAGCCAAGGATCCTTATCCTACGGGGAGCAGTACTTC.

The V gene is TRBV19, the J gene TRBJ1-2, with D possibly matching TRBD1 (5 bases). The CDR3 runs to 12 residues. Germline-derived CDR1 and CDR2 are LNHDA and SQIVND (reference sequence). The V end lost 9 bases, the J end lost 4 bases, and 12 bases lay between the germline ends. This CDR3 is CASQGLGYGYTF. Here the CDR3 DNA reads TGTGCCAGCCAGGGTCTTGGCTATGGCTACACCTTC.

CDR3 residues: CATSDRQNNEQFF. DNA for the CDR3: TGTGCCACCAGTGATCGACAGAACAATGAGCAGTTCTTC. V is TRBV24-1 and J is TRBJ2-1, with a possible D match to TRBD1 (5 bases). With 3 bases removed from V and 5 bases from J, the gap between germline ends came to 7 bases. The length of the CDR3 is 13 residues. The germline gives CDR1 KGHDR, CDR2 SFDVKD.

This rearrangement joins TRBV19 to TRBJ2-1, with a weak D call TRBD1 (6 bases). The V end lost 6 bases, the J end lost 0 bases, and 12 bases lay between the germline ends. The CDR3 runs to 15 residues. Germline values: CDR1 LNHDA, CDR2 SQIVND (reference sequence). CDR3 in amino acids: CASSSTGSSYNEQFF. As DNA, the CDR3 is TGTGCCAGTAGCTCAACAGGGTCCTCCTACAATGAGCAGTTCTTC. The full variable domain, its missing parts supplied by reference TRBV19 and TRBJ2-1, is DGGITQSPKYLFRKEGQNVTLSCEQNLNHDAMYWYRQDPGQGLRLIYYSQIVNDFQKGDIAEGYSVSREKKESFPLTVTSAQKNPTAFYLCASSSTGSSYNEQFFGPGTRLTVL.

The chain combines TRBV4-1 with TRBJ2-3; tentative D call: TRBD2 (6 bases). The CDR3 is made up of 13 amino acids. The germline V and J ends were trimmed by 4 bases and 6 bases, with 11 bases remaining between them. Per germline, CDR1 MGHRA and CDR2 YSYEKL. This CDR3 reads CASSPQRADTQYF. In nucleotides, the CDR3 is TGCGCCAGCAGCCCGCAGCGGGCGGATACGCAGTATTTT.

This chain connects TRBV5-1 to TRBJ1-4; 9 nucleotides match TRBD1. The junction had 6 bases not matched to a gene; V was cut back by 2 bases and J by 4 bases. This CDR3 spans 16 amino acids. Germline V gene sequence: CDR1 SGHRS, CDR2 YFSETQ. Here the CDR3 reads CASSFGPGQGNEKLFF. The CDR3 DNA reads as TGCGCCAGCAGCTTTGGACCGGGACAGGGTAATGAAAAACTGTTTTTT. The full variable domain, with the rest looked up from reference TRBV5-1 and TRBJ1-4, is KAGVTQTPRYLIKTRGQQVTLSCSPISGHRSVSWYQQTPGQGLQFLFEYFSETQRNKGNFPGRFSGRQFSNSRSEMNVSTLELGDSALYLCASSFGPGQGNEKLFFGSGTQLSVL.

This rearrangement joins TRBV7-3 to TRBJ2-2; 7 positions match TRBD2. This CDR3 comprises 15 residues. V lost 3 bases and J lost 1; bases outside the gene matches: 2. CDR1 is SGHTA, CDR2 FQGTGA, per germline. The CDR3 DNA reads as TGTGCCAGCAGCTTGGGCGGGAGGAACACCGGGGAGCTGTTTTTT. This codes for CASSLGGRNTGELFF. The complete variable domain, with remaining parts taken from reference TRBV7-3 and TRBJ2-2, reads GAGVSQTPSNKVTEKGKYVELRCDPISGHTALYWYRQSLGQGPEFLIYFQGTGAADDSGLPNDRFFAVRPEGSVSTLKIQRTERGDSAVYLCASSLGGRNTGELFFGEGSRLTVL.

The chain is built from TRBV6-5 and TRBJ2-7; the D gene is possibly TRBD2 (6 bases). Trimming took 4 bases from V and 3 from J, leaving 10 bases between them. CDR3 length: 13 residues. Germline-derived CDR1 and CDR2 are MNHEY and SVGAGI. The CDR3 reads CASSWGDLYEQYF. In DNA, the CDR3 is TGTGCCAGCAGTTGGGGGGACCTCTACGAGCAGTACTTC.